Shown below are 15 T cell receptor beta chains from a single sample sequenced in a study of cytomegalovirus exposure and HLA in healthy donors. The PCR ran on 60 Vbeta and 13 Jbeta primers. The assay was immunoSEQ multiplex PCR, and TCRdb's table has in-frame clones only and misses some. Of 200,000 to 250,000 clones detected, 70% to 85% appear once; the ten largest clones hold about 0.58%. The specimen was PBMCs. Every receptor here comes from a woman in her 40s in good health and CMV-seronegative.

The chain joins TRBV4-3 to TRBJ2-7; 10 bases agree with TRBD1. J gave up 5 bases and V 3 bases, and 4 bases lay outside the gene matches. This CDR3 spans 14 amino acids. Germline V gives CDR1 LGHNA, CDR2 YSLEER. The chain's CDR3 is CASSQGQGRNEQYF. The CDR3 DNA is TGCGCCAGCAGCCAGGGACAGGGGAGGAACGAGCAGTACTTC.

The V and J genes are TRBV2 and TRBJ2-5, with 8 positions matching TRBD1. The germline V gene has CDR1 SNHLY and CDR2 FYNNEI. CDR3 length: 13 amino acids. V lost 6 bases and J lost 7; bases outside the gene matches: 7. CDR3 protein: CASSGQGPGTQYF. The CDR3 DNA reads TGTGCCAGCAGCGGACAGGGCCCGGGGACCCAGTACTTC.

Concerning this clone: One end of the junction does not line up with germline, which may come from a read error. The chain uses TRBV7-9 and TRBJ1-2, with 9 nucleotides matching TRBD1. The CDR3 covers 12 residues. From germline, CDR1 is SEHNR and CDR2 FQNEAQ (reference sequence). The CDR3 sequence: CSSSSGDRASTF. CDR3 DNA: TGTTCCAGCAGCTCCGGGGACAGGGCATCTACCTTC.

This rearrangement joins TRBV6-5 to TRBJ1-2, with a weak D call TRBD1 (5 bases). The CDR3 spans 14 residues. CDR1 and CDR2 (germline): MNHEY, SVGAGI. V was shortened by 5 bases and J by 8 bases, with 18 bases between the two germline ends. CDR3 protein: CASSRGIRVGGYTF. The CDR3 coding sequence is TGTGCCAGCAGTAGGGGAATTCGAGTTGGCGGCTACACCTTC.

V and J are TRBV6-5 and TRBJ2-3; D is undetermined. Trimming took off 2 bases at V and 4 bases at J, with 7 bases between the two ends. This CDR3 spans 13 amino acids. Germline V gene data show CDR1 as MNHEY and CDR2 as SVGAGI. The CDR3 loop is CASSYVSSDTQYF. In nucleotides, the CDR3 is TGTGCCAGCAGTTACGTCTCGTCAGATACGCAGTATTTT.

This clone is a singleton in its sample. The chain links TRBV7-9 to TRBJ2-1; TRBD1 might be the D (6 bases). Deletions cut 1 base from V and 9 bases from J, with 7 bases between. This CDR3 region has 12 residues. In germline, CDR1 is SEHNR, CDR2 FQNEAQ (reference sequence). CDR3 residues: CASSLGGGEQFF. The CDR3 coding sequence is TGTGCCAGCAGCTTAGGAGGGGGTGAGCAGTTCTTC.

This chain uses TRBV5-4 with TRBJ1-2, with D uncertain. Germline V CDR1 and CDR2: SGHNT, YYREEE (reference sequence). The CDR3 contains 16 residues. Trimming stripped 4 bases from V and 6 bases from J, with 22 bases between. This CDR3 is CASSQPQPGGMDGYTF. The CDR3 DNA sequence: TGTGCCAGCAGCCAACCCCAGCCCGGAGGTATGGATGGCTACACCTTC.

V gene TRBV4-3 combines with J gene TRBJ1-4; D uncertain. Germline CDR1 and CDR2: LGHNA and YSLEER. The CDR3 runs to 15 residues. Trimming pared 1 base from V and 4 bases from J, leaving 10 bases between. The CDR3: CASSQVVGFNEKLFF. The CDR3 coding sequence is TGCGCCAGCAGCCAAGTGGTCGGTTTTAATGAAAAACTGTTTTTT.

CDR3 nucleotides: TGCGCCAGCAGCTTGTTGCCAGGGGCCTACAATGAGCAGTTCTTC. Translation gives CASSLLPGAYNEQFF. The gene calls are TRBV5-1 and TRBJ2-1, with D perhaps TRBD1 (6 bases). The CDR3 covers 15 residues. V lost 1 base, J lost 2 bases, and 10 bases lay in between. The germline CDR1 and CDR2 sequences are SGHRS and YFSETQ.

The chain recombines TRBV19 with TRBJ2-2, with D possibly being TRBD2 (6 bases). Trimming left V 8 bases short and J 1 base short, with 14 bases between. CDR3 length: 15 amino acids. Germline V gives CDR1 LNHDA, CDR2 SQIVND (reference sequence). The CDR3 DNA reads TGTGCCAGTCGGGTCGGAGGGGTGAACACCGGGGAGCTGTTTTTT. Translation gives CASRVGGVNTGELFF.

This clone was seen only a few times. The chain joins TRBV6-5 to TRBJ2-3, with TRBD1 as a possible D gene (6 bases). The ends were cut back, 9 bases at V and 2 bases at J, with 9 bases in the middle. The CDR3 length is 12 residues. Germline V gene sequence: CDR1 MNHEY, CDR2 SVGAGI. CDR3 nucleotide sequence: TGTGCCAGTGGGGGCCCCACAGATACGCAGTATTTT. Protein: CASGGPTDTQYF.

This clone was seen a few times. V usage is TRBV7-3 and J usage is TRBJ2-2; a weak D match, TRBD2 (6 bases). V dropped 1 base and J dropped 5 bases, with 14 bases sitting between them. CDR3 length: 16 amino acids. Germline loops: CDR1 SGHTA, CDR2 FQGTGA. The CDR3 sequence: CASSLIGGDRTGELFF. Here the CDR3 DNA reads TGTGCCAGCAGCTTAATCGGCGGGGATAGGACCGGGGAGCTGTTTTTT. Full variable domain (remainder filled in from reference TRBV7-3 and TRBJ2-2): GAGVSQTPSNKVTEKGKYVELRCDPISGHTALYWYRQSLGQGPEFLIYFQGTGAADDSGLPNDRFFAVRPEGSVSTLKIQRTERGDSAVYLCASSLIGGDRTGELFFGEGSRLTVL.

The chain links TRBV19 to TRBJ2-5; a possible D gene is TRBD1 (5 bases). This CDR3 comprises 14 residues. Trimming cost V 4 bases and J 1 base, with 10 bases left between them. Germline V lookup: CDR1 LNHDA, CDR2 SQIVND (reference sequence). CDR3 protein: CASSTGQLQETQYF. CDR3 in DNA: TGTGCCAGTAGTACCGGACAACTCCAAGAGACCCAGTACTTC.

This chain links TRBV5-1 with TRBJ1-1; TRBD1 matches at 9 bases. CDR1 and CDR2 (germline): SGHRS, YFSETQ. J was trimmed by 4 bases and V by 0 bases; bases with no gene match: 19. The CDR3 is 20 amino acids. The CDR3 is CASSLALPNSGTGSITEAFF. DNA for the CDR3: TGCGCCAGCAGCTTGGCCCTACCAAACTCCGGGACAGGGTCGATCACTGAAGCTTTCTTT.

This clone appeared once. The chain is built from TRBV6-1 and TRBJ1-1; 9 nucleotides agree with TRBD1. CDR1 and CDR2 (germline): MNHNS, SASEGT. J was trimmed by 1 base and V by 6 bases; bases with no gene match: 3. This CDR3 is built from 14 residues. The CDR3 DNA is TGTGCCAGCAGCCCGGGACAGGGGAACACTGAAGCTTTCTTT. Translation gives CASSPGQGNTEAFF.